The present TCR beta chain was sequenced within a study of blood T cell repertoires in COVID-19. For the study at large: The samples span acute and convalescent COVID-19 from the United States, Italy and Spain. T cells, B-cell-depleted T cells, or PBMCs provided the cDNA or gDNA that served as material.

This clone was detected only a few times. This CDR3 has 21 amino acids. Under the authors' procedure: How many nucleated cells were present was estimated from reference gene primer amplification. Assay: immunoSEQ multiplex PCR; the TCRdb copy retains only in-frame clones and omits some. V, J and clone size reflect that table, while D and trimming were determined from the DNA. This sample has about 39,000 clones; approximately 79% occur once, and the top ten carry 23%. Sequencing was performed on peripheral blood. The receptor's source is a man aged 70 or older with acute or convalescent COVID-19. The J gene is TRBJ2-1, the V gene TRBV21-1; the table's TRBD2 call for D was not verified on the DNA. TRBV21-1 is marked as a pseudogene. CDR3 sequence: CASSKSLGISGRAVPLNEQFF. The CDR3 nucleotides are TGTGCCAGCAGCAAAAGCCTGGGTATTAGCGGGAGGGCCGTGCCCCTGAATGAGCAGTTCTTC.